The 15 T cell receptor beta chains listed next were all sequenced from one sample in a study of blood T cells in healthy people across ages. A second PCR, run for about 7 to 12 cycles, used a sample-barcoded 5' primer plus a J-beta primer mix. A single record per CDR3 protein comes from TCRdb applying MiXCR to the 5' RACE reads. Of under 1,000,000 distinct CDR3 sequences listed, around 45% are singletons. Sequencing input: blood. The receptors were sampled from a man at least 80 years old in good health.

This clonotype was seen a few times. J is TRBJ2-7 and V is TRBV20-1, with D tentatively TRBD1 (6 bases). CDR1 is DFQATT and CDR2 is SNEGSKA in the germline V gene (reference sequence). V lost 1 base and J lost 0, with 13 bases in between. There are 15 residues in the CDR3. CDR3 sequence: CSARGNRDNSYEQYF. CDR3 in DNA: TGCAGTGCTAGAGGTAACCGGGACAACTCCTACGAGCAGTACTTC.

In the case of this clonotype: At one end, the junction sequence differs from germline, possibly due to a read error. The V call is TRBV7-7, the J call TRBJ2-3; possible D gene TRBD1, 7 bases. Germline loops: CDR1 SSHAT, CDR2 FNYEAQ (reference sequence). The CDR3 contains 13 residues. Written as DNA, the CDR3 is TGTGCTAGCAGCTTAGCGGAAGACAGGGATGTGTATTTT. Its protein is CASSLAEDRDVYF.

The rearrangement links TRBV20-1 to TRBJ2-7; D possibly corresponds to TRBD2 (6 bases). Germline CDR1 is DFQATT and CDR2 is SNEGSKA (reference sequence). The CDR3 spans 13 residues. Trimming stripped 1 base from V and 3 bases from J, with 10 bases between. CDR3 coding DNA: TGCAGTGCTAGAGGGGTAGCGGACTACGAGCAGTACTTC. This gives the protein CSARGVADYEQYF.

This clonotype was counted many times. The chain employs TRBV20-1 and TRBJ2-1, with 8 bases lining up with TRBD2. Germline CDR1 DFQATT, CDR2 SNEGSKA (reference sequence). This CDR3 has 13 residues. Trimming cost V 2 bases and J 4 bases; bases outside gene matches: 1. CDR3 DNA sequence: TGCAGTGCTAGATCTAGCGGGTACAATGAGCAGTTCTTC. This translates into CSARSSGYNEQFF.

A word on this clonotype: At one boundary the junction diverges from the germline segment, which might be a read error. The rearrangement links TRBV24-1 to TRBJ1-5; D not certain. This CDR3 has 13 amino acids. Germline-derived CDR1 and CDR2 are KGHDR and SFDVKD. CDR3 sequence (DNA): TGTGCCGCCAGTGATTATAGCAATCAGCCCCAGCATTTT. This gives the protein CAASDYSNQPQHF.

This clonotype turned up a few times. The chain is built from TRBV7-9 and TRBJ1-2; D might be TRBD1 (6 bases). CDR1 and CDR2 from the germline V gene are SEHNR and FQNEAQ (reference sequence). V dropped 5 bases and J dropped 6 bases, with 19 bases sitting between them. The CDR3 runs 15 residues. DNA of the CDR3: TGTGCCAGCAGCCGGGGGCGGAGGGAAGTTGATGGCTACACCTTC. This gives the protein CASSRGRREVDGYTF.

This clonotype was recorded at least ten times. V and J are TRBV4-3 and TRBJ2-1; maybe TRBD2 (5 bases). The germline V and J ends were trimmed by 0 bases and 0 bases, with 12 bases remaining between them. CDR1 and CDR2 (germline): LGHNA, YSLEER. The CDR3 is 17 amino acids. The CDR3 coding sequence is TGCGCCAGCAGCCAAGAAACACAGCGGAGCTCCTACAATGAGCAGTTCTTC. This translates into CASSQETQRSSYNEQFF.

This clonotype occurred many times. This chain links TRBV7-2 with TRBJ2-4; 13 bases agree with TRBD2. The J call may not be correct, given that the DNA end is closer to TRBJ2-7. The germline V gene has CDR1 SGHTA and CDR2 FQGNSA. This CDR3 is built from 15 residues. CDR3 protein: CASSTGLAGPYEQYF. CDR3 nucleotides: TGTGCCAGCAGCACGGGACTAGCGGGACCATACGAGCAGTACTTC.

With respect to this clonotype: The junction departs from germline at one end; a sequencing error may be responsible. V gene TRBV2 combines with J gene TRBJ2-1; 10 nucleotides agree with TRBD2. CDR1 and CDR2 from the germline V gene are SNHLY and FYNNEI. The CDR3 has 18 residues. The CDR3 region is CAGSEGRVAGGAYNEQFF. The CDR3 nucleotides read TGTGCCGGCAGTGAAGGCAGGGTAGCGGGAGGCGCCTACAATGAGCAGTTCTTC.

The chain joins TRBV5-1 to TRBJ2-7; possibly TRBD1 or TRBD2 for D (6 bases each). From germline, CDR1 is SGHRS and CDR2 YFSETQ. The V and J ends lost 4 bases and 4 bases respectively, with 15 bases between them. The CDR3 has 14 amino acids. The CDR3 nucleotides read TGCGCCAGCAGCCAAGAGGGGGGTTTGTACGAGCAGTACTTC. Protein sequence: CASSQEGGLYEQYF.

The chain uses TRBV2 and TRBJ1-6; D is perhaps TRBD1 (6 bases). The CDR3 totals 14 residues. Germline CDR1 SNHLY, CDR2 FYNNEI. V shed 7 bases and J shed 2 bases, with 9 bases lying between them. CDR3 loop: CASMGAAYNSPLHF. CDR3 in DNA: TGTGCCAGCATGGGGGCTGCCTATAATTCACCCCTCCACTTT.

The gene calls are TRBV4-2 and TRBJ1-3; D is unresolved. Germline-derived CDR1 and CDR2 are LGHNA and YNFKEQ. V was clipped by 0 bases and J by 4 bases, with 4 bases between them. There are 13 residues in the CDR3. The CDR3 coding sequence is TGTGCCAGCAGCCAAGATGCCGGAAACACCATATATTTT. Protein: CASSQDAGNTIYF.

The CDR3 nucleotides read TGCGCCAGCAGCCAAGAACACAGCAGGTGGGGGGCCGACGAGCAGTACTTC. Translated, it gives CASSQEHSRWGADEQYF. The chain carries TRBV4-3 and TRBJ2-7; either TRBD1 or TRBD2 may supply D (6 bases each). The germline V gene has CDR1 LGHNA and CDR2 YSLEER. The CDR3 covers 17 residues. V shed 0 bases and J shed 5 bases, with 20 bases lying between them.

This clonotype has only a few counts. J is TRBJ2-7 and V is TRBV27; weak D call: TRBD2 (6 bases). The germline CDR1 and CDR2 sequences are MNHEY and SMNVEV (reference sequence). This CDR3 has 14 amino acids. Trimming stripped 3 bases from V and 3 bases from J, with 12 bases between. The CDR3 is CASSFRRESYEQYF. In nucleotides, the CDR3 is TGTGCCAGCAGTTTTAGGCGGGAAAGCTACGAGCAGTACTTC.

J is TRBJ2-6 and V is TRBV28, with TRBD1 identical over 8 bases. CDR1 is MDHEN, CDR2 SYDVKM, per germline. V shed 2 bases and J 3 bases; nucleotides not matched to a gene: 9. The CDR3 contains 18 residues. CDR3 nucleotides: TGTGCCAGCAGTTTAGCAGGGGGCAACTCAATTGGGGCCAACGTCCTGACTTTC. It codes for CASSLAGGNSIGANVLTF.